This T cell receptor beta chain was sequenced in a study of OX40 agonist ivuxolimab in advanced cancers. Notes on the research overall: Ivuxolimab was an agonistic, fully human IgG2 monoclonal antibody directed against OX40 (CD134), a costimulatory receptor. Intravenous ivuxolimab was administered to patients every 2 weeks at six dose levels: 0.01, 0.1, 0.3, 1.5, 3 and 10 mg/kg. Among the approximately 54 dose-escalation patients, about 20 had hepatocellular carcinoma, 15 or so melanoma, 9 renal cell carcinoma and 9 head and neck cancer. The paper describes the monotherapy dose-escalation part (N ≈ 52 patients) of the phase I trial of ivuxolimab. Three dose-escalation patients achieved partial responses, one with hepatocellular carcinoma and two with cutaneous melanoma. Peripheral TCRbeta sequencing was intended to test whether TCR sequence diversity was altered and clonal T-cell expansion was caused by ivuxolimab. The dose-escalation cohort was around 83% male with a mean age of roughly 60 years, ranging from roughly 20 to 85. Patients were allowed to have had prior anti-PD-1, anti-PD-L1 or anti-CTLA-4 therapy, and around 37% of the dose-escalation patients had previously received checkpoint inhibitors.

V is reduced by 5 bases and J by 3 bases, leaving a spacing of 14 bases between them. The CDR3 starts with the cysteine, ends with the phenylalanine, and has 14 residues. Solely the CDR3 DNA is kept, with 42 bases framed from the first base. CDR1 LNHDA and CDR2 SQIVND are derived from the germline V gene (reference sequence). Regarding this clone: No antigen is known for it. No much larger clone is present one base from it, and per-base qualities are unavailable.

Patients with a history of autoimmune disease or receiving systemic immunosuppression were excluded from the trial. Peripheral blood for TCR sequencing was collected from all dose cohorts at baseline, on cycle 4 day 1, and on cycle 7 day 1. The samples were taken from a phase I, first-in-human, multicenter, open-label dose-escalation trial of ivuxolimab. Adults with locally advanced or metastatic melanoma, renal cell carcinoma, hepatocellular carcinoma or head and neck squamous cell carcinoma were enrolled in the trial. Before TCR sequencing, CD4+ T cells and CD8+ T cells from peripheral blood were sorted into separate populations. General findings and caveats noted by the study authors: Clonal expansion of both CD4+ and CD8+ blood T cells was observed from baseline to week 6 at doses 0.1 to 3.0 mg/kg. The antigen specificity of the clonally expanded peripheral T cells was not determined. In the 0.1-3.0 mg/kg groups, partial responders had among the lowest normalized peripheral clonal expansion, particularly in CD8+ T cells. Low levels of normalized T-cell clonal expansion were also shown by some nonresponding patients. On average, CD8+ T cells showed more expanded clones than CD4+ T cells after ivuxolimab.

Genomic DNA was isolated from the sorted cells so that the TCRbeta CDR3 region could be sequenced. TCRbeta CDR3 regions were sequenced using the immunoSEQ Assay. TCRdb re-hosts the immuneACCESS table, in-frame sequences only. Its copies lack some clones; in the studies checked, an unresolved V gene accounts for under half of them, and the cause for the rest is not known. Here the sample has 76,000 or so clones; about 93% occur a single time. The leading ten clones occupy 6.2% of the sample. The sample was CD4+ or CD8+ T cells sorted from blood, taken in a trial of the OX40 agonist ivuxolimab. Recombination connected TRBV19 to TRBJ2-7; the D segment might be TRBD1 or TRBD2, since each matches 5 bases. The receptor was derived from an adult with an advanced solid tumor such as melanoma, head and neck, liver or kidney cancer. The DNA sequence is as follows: TGTGCCAGTAGTCCCGGGACGGACGACTACGAGCAGTACTTC. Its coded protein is CASSPGTDDYEQYF. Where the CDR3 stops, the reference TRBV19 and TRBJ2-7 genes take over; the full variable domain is DGGITQSPKYLFRKEGQNVTLSCEQNLNHDAMYWYRQDPGQGLRLIYYSQIVNDFQKGDIAEGYSVSREKKESFPLTVTSAQKNPTAFYLCASSPGTDDYEQYFGPGTRLTVT.